These T cell receptor beta chains were read from a single sample in a study of technical replicates of blood from a few donors. Sequenced by immunoSEQ multiplex PCR; TCRdb stores in-frame clones only, minus some. The data contain tens of thousands of clones, roughly 93% of them seen just once; the ten biggest clones take up approximately 0.22%. Sequencing was performed on T cells isolated from PBMCs. These receptors were obtained from a human donor in good health. Each CDR3 is given with its conserved first and last residue. The D gene is left open where the match is weak. Size is omitted from some rows. Given values are once, few, many or a class for expanded clones.

TRBJ2-1 . TRBV21-1 . CASMVNPSTYNEQFF TGTGCCAGCATGGTAAACCCGTCTACCTACAATGAGCAGTTCTTC
TRBJ1-2 . TRBV5-4 TRBD1 CASSGDRGPNYGYTF TGTGCCAGCAGCGGAGACAGGGGGCCCAACTATGGCTACACCTTC
TRBJ1-1 few TRBV18 TRBD1 CASSLETGGNTEAFF TGTGCCAGCTCACTCGAGACAGGGGGGAACACTGAAGCTTTCTTT
TRBJ1-2 . TRBV11-3 . CASSLGPGLDYGYTF TGTGCCAGCAGCTTAGGGCCAGGTTTGGACTATGGCTACACCTTC
TRBJ2-1 . TRBV7-8 TRBD2 CASNRWGTSVNNEQFF TGTGCCAGCAACAGGTGGGGGACTAGCGTCAACAATGAGCAGTTCTTC
TRBJ1-2 . TRBV7-2 . CASSLDRGEYYGYTF TGTGCCAGCAGCTTAGATCGGGGGGAATACTATGGCTACACCTTC
TRBJ2-2 . TRBV29-1 . CSAGVREELFF TGCAGCGCCGGGGTTCGCGAAGAGCTGTTTTTT
TRBJ1-1 few TRBV18 TRBD1 CASSPIGGGTLNTEAFF TGTGCCAGCTCACCAATAGGAGGGGGCACGTTGAACACTGAAGCTTTCTTT
TRBJ1-6 . TRBV2 TRBD1 CASSRATGRESPLHF TGTGCCAGCAGCAGGGCGACAGGGCGAGAGTCACCCCTCCACTTT
TRBJ2-7 . TRBV7-9 TRBD2 CASSLIRGTSDPYEQYF TGTGCCAGCAGCTTAATACGAGGAACTAGCGATCCCTACGAGCAGTACTTC
TRBJ2-1 . TRBV10-3 . CAISESNMNEQFF TGTGCCATCAGTGAGTCTAACATGAATGAGCAGTTCTTC
TRBJ2-7 . TRBV10-1 TRBD2 CASSETIAGDEQYF TGCGCCAGCAGTGAAACCATAGCGGGAGACGAGCAGTACTTC
TRBJ2-3 . TRBV30 TRBD2 CAWSVRRASGTNTDTQYF TGTGCCTGGAGTGTAAGGCGGGCTAGCGGGACAAACACAGATACGCAGTATTTT
TRBJ2-7 . TRBV9 . CASSVRDGTPAYEQYF TGTGCCAGCAGCGTCAGAGACGGGACACCCGCTTACGAGCAGTACTTC
TRBJ1-1 once TRBV5-4 . CASSLGVNTEAFF TGTGCCAGCAGCTTGGGAGTGAACACTGAAGCTTTCTTT
TRBJ2-3 . TRBV7-9 . CASSFLGVDTQYF TGTGCCAGCTCTTTCCTCGGGGTAGATACGCAGTATTTT
TRBJ2-7 . TRBV6-5 . CASSQQRSYEQYF TGTGCCAGCAGTCAACAGAGATCCTACGAGCAGTACTTC
TRBJ1-2 . TRBV18 . CASSPPFVGSYGYTF TGTGCCAGCTCACCACCGTTCGTCGGGAGCTATGGCTACACCTTC
TRBJ2-2 . TRBV5-4 . CASSPLAQNTGELFF TGTGCCAGCAGCCCATTGGCACAGAACACCGGGGAGCTGTTTTTT
TRBJ1-1 . TRBV5-4 TRBD1 CASTEHDRAGEAFF TGTGCCAGCACCGAACATGACAGGGCAGGAGAAGCTTTCTTT
TRBJ2-7 once TRBV19 TRBD2 CASSKGLGSGGGHEQYF TGTGCCAGTAGTAAGGGACTAGGAAGTGGGGGAGGCCACGAGCAGTACTTC
TRBJ2-7 . TRBV9 TRBD2 CASSVESGGTYEQYF TGTGCCAGCAGCGTAGAAAGCGGGGGGACCTACGAGCAGTACTTC
TRBJ2-1 few TRBV15 . CATSRQGNEQFF TGTGCCACCAGCAGACAGGGCAATGAGCAGTTCTTC
TRBJ2-5 . TRBV6-5 . CASTGQPQETQYF TGTGCCAGCACCGGACAACCCCAAGAGACCCAGTACTTC
TRBJ1-2 . TRBV30 . CAWNGRGNYGYTF TGTGCCTGGAATGGAAGGGGTAACTATGGCTACACCTTC
TRBJ1-6 . TRBV4-2 . CASSDGTSHNSPLHF TGTGCCAGCAGCGACGGGACAAGCCATAATTCACCCCTCCACTTT
TRBJ2-7 . TRBV10-2 TRBD2 CASRWREYHEQYF TGCGCCAGTCGATGGCGGGAGTACCACGAGCAGTACTTC
TRBJ1-5 . TRBV5-4 . CASSLRSSGGINQPQHF TGTGCCAGCAGCTTGCGTTCCTCCGGAGGGATCAATCAGCCCCAGCATTTT
TRBJ2-7 . TRBV9 TRBD2 CASSPNSGRKVYEQYF TGTGCCAGCAGTCCTAATAGCGGGAGGAAAGTCTACGAGCAGTACTTC
TRBJ2-7 . TRBV2 . CASEGTGPGLREQYF TGTGCCAGCGAAGGAACAGGACCGGGTTTAAGGGAGCAGTACTTC
TRBJ2-1 once TRBV10-2 TRBD2 CASRGTSGGASGEQFF TGCGCCAGCAGGGGGACTAGCGGGGGGGCCTCGGGTGAGCAGTTCTTC
TRBJ2-2 . TRBV13 . CASSLQVGLNTGELFF TGTGCCAGCAGCTTACAAGTGGGCCTGAACACCGGGGAGCTGTTTTTT